The entry below gives a single T cell receptor beta chain sequence along with its context. Study processing details: Reference gene primer amplification in the assay estimated nucleated cell counts. Some clones are missing from TCRdb's copy, which holds only in-frame ones; the method was immunoSEQ multiplex PCR. That table supplies the V and J calls and clone size; D and trimming were determined from the DNA. The table lists fewer than 150,000 clones, 60% to 80% of them singletons. The data originate from a study of blood T cell repertoires in COVID-19. Looked up from germline, CDR1 is SGDLS and CDR2 is YYNGEE. This CDR3 spans 15 amino acids. Deletions cut 0 bases from V and 6 bases from J, with 16 bases between.

The sample taken for sequencing was peripheral blood. The TCR comes from a man in his sixties who had recovered from COVID-19. The chain is built from TRBV9 and TRBJ2-7, with D tentatively TRBD2 (6 bases). Here the CDR3 reads CASSVATTGVGEQYF. In DNA form, the CDR3 reads TGTGCCAGCAGCGTAGCTACGACGGGAGTGGGCGAGCAGTACTTC.